A single TCR beta chain is shown here with its context. What antigen it recognizes has not been identified. Within one base of it there is no much larger clone, and no base qualities were kept. The data are from a study of T cells in Graves' hyperthyroidism and ophthalmopathy (dated by TCRdb to about 2019). For the wider study: Peripheral blood was collected at initial diagnosis, before any treatment. Once sampling was done, hyperthyroidism patients were given methimazole at a starting dose of 30 mg daily, whereas ophthalmopathy patients were given high-dose intravenous methylprednisolone. In roughly six Graves' hyperthyroidism patients, the study also compared T-cell repertoires from thyroid tissue with T-cell repertoires from blood. According to the paper, TCR Vbeta CDR3 sequencing was carried out on some 140 peripheral blood samples, which came from under 50 ophthalmopathy, 80 or so hyperthyroidism and some 17 progressor patients. Prospective prediction of ophthalmopathy was tested in an independent validation cohort of fewer than 20 hyperthyroidism patients and 17 patients who later progressed to ophthalmopathy. TCR V-J signatures able to tell the groups apart were searched for in a discovery cohort of some 97 patients, of whom more than 40 had Graves' ophthalmopathy and about 60 had stable Graves' hyperthyroidism. The 100 or so discovery patients were randomly split 7:3 into training and test sets.

The TCR beta CDR3 regions were amplified from RNA transcripts. The first round of RT-PCR for the TCR CDR3 was performed with the HTBI primer set and the Qiagen OneStep RT-PCR kit. The libraries were constructed in a second round of multiplex PCR and then size-selected and purified. Paired-end sequencing of the libraries was performed with 100 bp reads on an Illumina HiSeq2000. The authors' pipeline ran thus. SOAPnuke was used to process the raw data, throwing out any read that contained adapters or uncalled bases, had a mean Phred below 15, or lacked an exact constant-primer or identifier match. High-quality paired reads were merged using COPE v1.2.5, and each unique nucleotide sequence was defined as a clonotype. Clonotypes were aligned to IMGT TRBV, TRBD and TRBJ reference segments using MiTCR v1.1. The analysis was restricted to V-J combinations with a frequency above 0.0001, which together covered 99.2% of the repertoires. A TCS score was defined as the ratio of F50 (clonal expansion) to E x V (chaos), with BLOSUM62-based TCRdist applied between CDR3 peptides within each V-J. Welch's t-statistics and random forest reduced just over 500 V-J features to 13, which were used in a naive Bayes classifier (R e1071). TCRdb itself trimmed the public reads at Q25 with fastp, ran MiXCR and retained productive beta chains. CDR3 protein duplicates are merged, each entry listing the most common genes and DNA. TCRdb assigned the V and J calls; the authors' analysis was not used. For this sample there are 370,000 or so distinct CDR3 sequences; 25% appear just once. The top ten clonotypes cover roughly 80% of the sample.

Stable Graves' hyperthyroidism was defined as the absence of progression to ophthalmopathy over 18 months of follow-up. Hyperthyroidism patients were aged 18 to 65 years and newly diagnosed, with disease duration of less than 2 months. Any patient with an uncontrolled infection, another autoimmune disease, pregnancy or lactation was excluded. Diagnoses relied on clinical symptoms, serum thyroxine and TRAb, thyroid ultrasound and orbital computed tomography. Ficoll-Paque density gradient centrifugation was used to isolate PBMCs from about 10 ml of fresh peripheral blood. Trizol reagent was used to extract total RNA, and RNA quality was then checked on an Agilent 2100 Bioanalyzer. Broader findings and caveats from the paper: Ophthalmopathy was separated from stable hyperthyroidism by a 13 V-J signature model, with approximately 89% sensitivity and just over 81% specificity obtained in cross-validation and 80%/75% obtained in testing. Sample size was not statistically predetermined, and investigators were not blinded to group allocation. During validation, the model predicted progression to ophthalmopathy a median of about 6.3 months ahead of onset, with roughly 65% sensitivity and more than 72% specificity. Most expanded thyroid clonotypes (frequency above 0.001) were also found in blood, which suggests that blood repertoires may mirror thyroid immune responses.

V gives up 3 bases and J gives up 3 bases, and the segment between their germline ends measures 13 bases. Spanning cysteine to phenylalanine, the CDR3 consists of 15 amino acids. Just CDR3 DNA is preserved here, 45 bases in frame from base 1. The germline V gene (reference sequence) specifies SGHKS as CDR1 and YYEKEE as CDR2. The receptor chain draws on TRBV5-5 and TRBJ1-5; there is no confident call for the D gene. This TCR derives from a man aged 45-60 years with Graves' hyperthyroidism. Material for sequencing was blood. The nucleotide sequence reads TGTGCCAGCAGCTCCCAGGCAGGAATCAATCAGCCCCAGCATTTT. This codes for CASSSQAGINQPQHF.